This T cell receptor (beta chain) is drawn from a study of cytomegalovirus exposure and HLA in healthy donors. Findings and caveats of the study: The study flagged roughly 160 TCR beta chains as cytomegalovirus-associated. TCR beta sequences reportedly predicted the HLA-A and HLA-B alleles of most subjects accurately. In a later analysis, TCR association rates varied by HLA locus: DRB1 most, HLA-C fewest.

On this clone: What it binds is unknown.

The PCR employed 60 Vbeta primers together with 13 Jbeta primers. The method was immunoSEQ multiplex PCR; TCRdb's version includes in-frame clones alone and lacks a portion of them. The sample consists of around 70,000 clones, roughly 70% of them appearing once. The CDR3 covers 15 residues. V gave up 2 bases and J gave up 2 bases, with 11 bases separating them. Germline assignment: CDR1 MNHEY and CDR2 SMNVEV (reference sequence). Unrecorded immune exposures were likely, despite nominal health at sampling. The chain is built from TRBV27 and TRBJ2-3, with TRBD2 as a possible D gene (6 bases). The sample taken for sequencing was PBMCs. The source of this sequence is a man between 65 and 85 years old in good health and CMV-seronegative. The CDR3 DNA sequence: TGTGCCAGCAGTTTAACTATGGGACTCACAGATACGCAGTATTTT. Protein sequence: CASSLTMGLTDTQYF.